The source of this T cell receptor beta chain is a study of somatic mutations in cytotoxic T cells in rheumatoid arthritis. The study's findings and limits: A significant difference in CD8+ T-cell clonality was not found between rheumatoid arthritis patients and age-matched healthy controls.

About this clone: Its antigen is unknown.

This CDR3 contains 13 residues. Trimming pared 6 bases from V and 5 bases from J, leaving 14 bases between. Germline-derived CDR1 and CDR2 are MDHEN and SYDVKM. Clones were read by immunoSEQ multiplex PCR, and TCRdb kept only the in-frame ones, dropping some. Among 2,700 or so clones, about four fifths were seen once, and the ten largest hold under 65%. This TCR was sampled from a man aged 60 to 75 with rheumatoid arthritis. Sequenced input: CD8+ T cells sorted from blood. The J gene is TRBJ2-7, the V gene TRBV28; D not resolved. Here the CDR3 reads CASSQYLRDEQYF. CDR3 in DNA: TGTGCCAGCAGCCAATACCTCCGGGACGAGCAGTACTTC.